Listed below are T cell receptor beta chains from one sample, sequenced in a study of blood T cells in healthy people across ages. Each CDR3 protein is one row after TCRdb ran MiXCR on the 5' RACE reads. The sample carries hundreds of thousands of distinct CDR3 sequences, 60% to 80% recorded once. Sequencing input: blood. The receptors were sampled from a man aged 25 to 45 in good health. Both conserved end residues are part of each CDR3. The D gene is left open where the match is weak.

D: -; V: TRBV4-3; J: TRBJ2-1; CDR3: CASSQRLGRDEQFF
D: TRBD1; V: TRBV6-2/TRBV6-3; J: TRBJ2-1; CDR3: CASSPTGPYNEQFF
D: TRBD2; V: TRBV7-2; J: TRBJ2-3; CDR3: CASSLEGAGGPTDTQYF
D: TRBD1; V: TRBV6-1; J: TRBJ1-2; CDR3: CASSAVRDRGNYGYTF
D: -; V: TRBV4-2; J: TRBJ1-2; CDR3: CASSQDPYGYGYTF
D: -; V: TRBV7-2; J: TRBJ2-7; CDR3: CASSYRPSGGLPREQYF
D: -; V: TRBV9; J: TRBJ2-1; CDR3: CASSVVAVPYNEQFF
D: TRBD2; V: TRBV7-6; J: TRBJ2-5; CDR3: CASSYRGVEETQYF
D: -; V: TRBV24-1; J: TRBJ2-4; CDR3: CATSDFGTIEGKNIQYF
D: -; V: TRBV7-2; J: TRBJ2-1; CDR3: CASSLLKIRDGYNEQFF
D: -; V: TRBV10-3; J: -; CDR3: CAIGQLGYEQYF
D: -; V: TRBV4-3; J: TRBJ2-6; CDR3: CASSREGGPGANVLTF
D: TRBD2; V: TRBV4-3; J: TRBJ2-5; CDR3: CASSQPGLVRQETQYF
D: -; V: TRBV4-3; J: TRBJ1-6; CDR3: CASSQLVQSSYNSPLHF
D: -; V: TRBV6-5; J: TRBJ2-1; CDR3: CASSTVGVSYNEQFF
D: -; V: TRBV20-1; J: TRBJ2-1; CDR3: CSAHPRRKGTHRLNEQFF
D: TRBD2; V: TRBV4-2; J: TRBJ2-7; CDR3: CASSQERRGSYEQYF
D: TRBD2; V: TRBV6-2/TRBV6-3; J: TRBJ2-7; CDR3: CASSYNAGGRRDTYEQYF
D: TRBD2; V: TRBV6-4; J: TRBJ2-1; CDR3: CASSTALGLAGGRANEQFF
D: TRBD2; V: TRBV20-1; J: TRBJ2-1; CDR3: CSASSTNGGVQFF
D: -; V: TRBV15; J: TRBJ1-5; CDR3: CATSTPEGLQPQHF
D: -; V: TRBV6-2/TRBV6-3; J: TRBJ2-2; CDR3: CASRHRETGELFF
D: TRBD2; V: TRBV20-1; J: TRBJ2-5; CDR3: CSARDLTSDQETQYF
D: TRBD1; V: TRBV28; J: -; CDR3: CASSATGTGIMYEQYF
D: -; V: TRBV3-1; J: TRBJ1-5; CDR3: CASSQSFQPQHF
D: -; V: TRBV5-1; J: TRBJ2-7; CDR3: CASRLISTGTYEQYF
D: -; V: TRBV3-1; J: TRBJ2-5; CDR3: CASSQDRRRGHQETQYF
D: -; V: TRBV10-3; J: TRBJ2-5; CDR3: CAISSAQETQYF
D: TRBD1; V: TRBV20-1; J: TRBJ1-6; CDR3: CSAYRGSYNSPLHF
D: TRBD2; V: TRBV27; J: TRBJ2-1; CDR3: CASSSQGGSNEQFF
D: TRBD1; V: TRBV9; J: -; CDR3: CASSAGQGAYNAQYF
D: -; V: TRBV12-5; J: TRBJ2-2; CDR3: CASGLTQTNTGELFF
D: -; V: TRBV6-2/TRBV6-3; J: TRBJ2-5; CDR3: CASSLAPYQETQYF
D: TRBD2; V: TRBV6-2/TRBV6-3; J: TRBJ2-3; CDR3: CASSPLAGPADTQYF
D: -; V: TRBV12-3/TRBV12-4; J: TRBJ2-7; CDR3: CASSLGLFSYEQYF
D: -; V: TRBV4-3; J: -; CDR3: CASSQEGAGDYEQYF
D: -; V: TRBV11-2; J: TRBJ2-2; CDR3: CASSEQFRRRWGELFF